The present T cell receptor (beta chain) was sequenced within a study of spatial heterogeneity in lung cancer (dated by TCRdb to about 2019). In terms of the full investigation: Beta-chain transcripts were consistently detected in greater numbers than alpha-chain transcripts, which likely reflects a higher abundance of beta-chain transcripts. In tumor regions, TCR transcript counts showed a strong correlation with a T cell transcriptional module score derived from matched bulk RNA-seq. In the raw uncorrected reads, each unique combination of TCR and UMI appeared more than ten times on average. In non-small cell lung cancer, the study made a quantitative comparison of TCR alpha and beta repertoires among multiple tumor regions, matched nontumor lung and blood. Nonsynonymous mutation counts, determined by whole-exome sequencing of tumor tissue, were related to features of the TCR repertoire. Both alpha and beta chains were TCR-sequenced in samples taken at surgery, namely 220 tumor regions, around 64 matched nontumor lung samples and 45 to 60 PBMC samples.

The library was generated by 5' RACE. The instrument given in TCRdb is NextSeq 500. The TCR library protocol attached a unique molecular identifier to each TCR cDNA molecule to allow correction of PCR and sequencing errors. As for the authors' bioinformatics: TCR identification, UMI-based error correction and CDR3 extraction were performed with Decombinator tools. TCRs above a frequency of 2 per 1,000, corresponding to the top 1% of the tumor frequency distribution, were defined as expanded. Expanded tumor TCRs were classed as regional if statistically deemed absent (corrected P<0.05) from at least one tumor region, otherwise ubiquitous. Renyi diversity was computed with the R vegan package after each repertoire had been subsampled 100 times to 5,000 TCRs. CDR3 similarity networks were built from amino acid triplet string-kernel similarity, connecting CDR3s with pairwise similarity above 0.82. The public reads were run again by TCRdb, first through fastp at Q25 and then through MiXCR, and only productive beta chains were kept. Entries are consolidated by CDR3 protein sequence, retaining the most common genes and DNA. V and J calls and clone size were set by TCRdb, not the authors. The sample table holds roughly 28,000 distinct CDR3 sequences, of which approximately 6.5% were seen once. Over 20% of the sample comes from the top ten.

Comments on this clonotype: Its antigen target is currently unknown. No base qualities exist here, and no much larger clone lies one base off it.

The paper's findings and limits, for the study overall: TCR-seq coverage of tumor T cells was estimated at only 7% to 8% for alpha chains and 11% to 15% for beta chains. The tumor nonsynonymous mutation count correlated with the number of expanded alpha and beta TCRs within the tumor. Counts of ubiquitous and regional expanded TCRs correlated with counts of ubiquitous and regional nonsynonymous mutations, respectively. Additional single-cell paired TCR alpha and beta sequencing was considered necessary to confirm, at a functional level, the hypothesis that regional TCRs recognize regional mutations.

The CDR3 goes from the cysteine to the phenylalanine over 14 residues. Only the CDR3 portion is preserved as DNA: 42 bases, with reading frame beginning at the first base. V is clipped by 2 bases and J by 9 bases, and the sequence between their germline boundaries is 14 bases long. In the germline V gene (reference sequence), CDR1 corresponds to SGHKS and CDR2 to YYEKEE. This specimen's time point label, interpreted: sample taken at primary tumor resection. Samples were obtained from about 69 patients with early-stage, untreated non-small cell lung cancer from the lung TRACERx cohort. Whole RNA extracted from tumor and nontumor lung tissue, or from cryopreserved PBMC samples, was used for TCR sequencing without cell sorting. Only patients with enough RNA available from two or more tumor regions were chosen for TCR sequencing. Before being selected, tumor and adjacent nontumor lung specimens were reviewed by a lung pathologist.

The receptor was isolated from a male donor with early-stage non-small cell lung cancer. The sequence is built from TRBV5-5 and TRBJ2-2; no confident D gene assignment can be made. This material consisted of lung tumor tissue, taken at surgery. The CDR3 here reads CASSFPAVVRELFF. The DNA sequence follows: TGTGCCAGCAGCTTTCCAGCCGTGGTCCGGGAGCTGTTTTTT.